The entry below describes one T cell receptor beta chain. In its sample, this clonotype was seen many times. No antigen is known for it. Nothing much larger sits one base from this clone, and base qualities are not available. Libraries were constructed by 5' RACE. A second PCR of about 7 to 12 cycles was run with a J-beta primer mix and a sample-barcoded 5' primer. A unique molecular identifier was introduced onto each TCR beta cDNA molecule by a template-switch 5' adaptor carrying 12 random nucleotides. Each sample yielded at least 3 million CDR3-containing paired-end reads. The Mint cDNA synthesis kit, primed by a TRBC-specific oligonucleotide, was used to synthesize first-strand cDNA from all RNA. Following uracil-DNA glycosylase treatment, all cDNA underwent a first 18-cycle PCR with the universal primers M1SS and BC2_uni_R. The paper's processing steps were these. Each sample was normalized by randomly selecting 1 million high-quality reads, each carrying a distinct molecular identifier. Reads with shared molecular identifiers were discarded instead of being binned into consensus sequences. MiTCR, with a Q25 quality threshold and the strictest error-elimination algorithm, was used for CDR3 identification, clonotype clustering and error correction. A nonparametric unseen species model using Euler transformation provided a lower-bound estimate of total TCR beta diversity. Starting from the raw public reads, TCRdb applied fastp trimming at Q25, assembled clones with MiXCR and retained in-frame beta chains. A single entry per CDR3 protein holds the most common genes and DNA from its merged rows. TCRdb's processing, not the authors' own work, is the source of the V and J calls. For this sample the table gives approximately 2,000,000 distinct CDR3 sequences, of which 39% were detected only once. Of the sample, more than 20% falls within the top ten clones.

The data are from a study of blood T cells in healthy people across ages (dated by TCRdb to about 2015). With regard to the full study: In model experiments, template switching captured roughly one uniquely barcoded TCR beta cDNA molecule for every two T cells. Using deep sequencing normalized with unique cDNA molecular identifiers, the study measured how TCR beta repertoire diversity changes with age. Donors were grouped into four age groups: young (average approximately 16 years), middle-aged (about 38), aged (around 62) and long-lived (roughly 80). Donors of different ages were randomly distributed across sequencing lanes to avoid experimental bias. Using the same blood draw, the study looked at two additional independent replicas of 1 million unique cDNA reads for two donors, one aged 18 to 29 and the other aged 80 or older.

Systemically healthy Caucasian individuals from Russia, some 38 in total and aged about 6 to 90 years, were included as donors. Each donor gave around 9 milliliters of peripheral blood, collected into EDTA-treated Vacutainer tubes. Ficoll-Paque density-gradient centrifugation was used to isolate PBMCs, with at least 7 million per sample. Trizol reagent was used to extract total RNA from PBMCs, with at least 6 micrograms per sample. Naive CD45RAhigh/CD27high T cell percentages were measured by flow cytometry on a PBMC aliquot from every donor. Results the study describes overall, beyond this receptor: There was a strong correlation between observed TCR beta diversity and the percentage of naive T cells measured by flow cytometry. Estimates of total diversity based on one million sequenced T cells were regarded as lower bounds and as underestimates. Observed TCR beta diversity per million T cells fell roughly linearly with age, and a significant reduction was already apparent by age around 36. Bulk unsorted PBMC profiling prevented conclusive comparison of naive and antigen-experienced compartments. Because the CMV infection status of the donors was unknown, age-related changes in expanded clonotypes may potentially have been confounded. Compared with the aged group, more naive CD4+ T cells, fewer expanded clones and increased TCR diversity were shown by the long-lived group, suggesting age selection.

CDR1 and CDR2 are read off the germline V gene as SGHAT and FQNNGV. Reading from cysteine to phenylalanine, the CDR3 counts 15 amino acids. CDR3 DNA is the only sequence kept; it has 45 bases, read in frame from the first base. V drops 3 bases and J drops 0 bases, leaving 9 bases in between. The rearranged chain carries TRBV11-2 and TRBJ2-1; the D gene is unclear. The sequence was obtained from a human donor in good health. Specimen: blood. Here the CDR3 is given as CASSFDMGSYNEQFF. The sequence in DNA is TGTGCCAGCAGCTTCGACATGGGCTCCTACAATGAGCAGTTCTTC.